This passage covers 9 T cell receptor beta chains from one sample sequenced in a study of T cells in Graves' hyperthyroidism and ophthalmopathy (dated 2019 in TCRdb). Library construction relied on multiplex PCR. The instrument was an Illumina HiSeq 2000. Amplification of TCR beta CDR3 regions was carried out from RNA transcripts. A first-round RT-PCR of the TCR CDR3 used the HTBI primer set with the Qiagen OneStep RT-PCR kit. TCRdb ran its own pipeline on the public reads, namely fastp trimming at Q25 and MiXCR clone calling, and kept in-frame beta chains. Duplicate CDR3 protein sequences are folded into a single record with the most common DNA and genes. In all, the sample holds over 700,000 distinct CDR3 sequences, and approximately 40% of those were seen once. The ten largest clones add up to about 8.9% of the sample. Sequenced: blood. These receptors all stem from a man younger than 30 with Graves' hyperthyroidism.

In the case of this clonotype: One end of the junction is discordant with germline, which a read error may explain. The V and J genes are TRBV15 and TRBJ2-7; 14 bases fit TRBD2. Germline V gene data show CDR1 as LNHNV and CDR2 as YYDKDF (reference sequence). This CDR3 is built from 16 residues. DNA for the CDR3: TGTGCCAGCAGCCATTTGGGGGGACTAGCGGGAGACGAGCAGTACTTC. It specifies CASSHLGGLAGDEQYF. Combining the CDR3 with reference TRBV15 and TRBJ2-7 gives the whole variable domain DAMVIQNPRYQVTQFGKPVTLSCSQTLNHNVMYWYQQKSSQAPKLLFHYYDKDFNNEADTPDNFQSRRPNTSFCFLDIRSPGLGDTAMYLCASSHLGGLAGDEQYFGPGTRLTVT.

This clonotype showed up many times. The rearrangement joins TRBV2 to TRBJ2-2; D is possibly TRBD1 (6 bases). This CDR3 region has 14 residues. In germline, CDR1 is SNHLY, CDR2 FYNNEI. V was trimmed by 5 bases and J by 5 bases, leaving 12 bases between them. CDR3 residues: CASSSLTGTGELFF. In DNA, the CDR3 is TGTGCCAGCAGTTCACTCACAGGGACCGGGGAGCTGTTTTTT.

This chain links TRBV14 with TRBJ1-1; D not certain. The germline CDR1 and CDR2 sequences are SGHDN and FVKESK. The CDR3 totals 15 residues. V gave up 0 bases and J gave up 7 bases, with 15 bases separating them. The CDR3 protein is CASSQDGAASFEAFF. The CDR3 DNA follows: TGTGCCAGCAGCCAAGATGGAGCAGCCAGTTTTGAAGCTTTCTTT.

This clonotype was seen only once. In nucleotides, the CDR3 is TGTGCCAGCTTAGAACAGCCCTATGGCTACACCTTC. It yields the protein CASLEQPYGYTF. The chain recombines TRBV2 with TRBJ1-2, with unresolved D. The CDR3 is made up of 12 amino acids. With 8 bases removed from V and 4 bases from J, the gap between germline ends came to 11 bases. Per germline, CDR1 SNHLY and CDR2 FYNNEI.

This clonotype was picked up a small number of times. The chain combines TRBV6-6 with TRBJ1-1, with TRBD1 identical over 9 bases. The V gene end was trimmed by 2 bases and the J gene end by 5 bases; junction bases not matched to a gene: 9. Germline CDR1 and CDR2: MNHNY and SVGAGI (reference sequence). This CDR3 is 16 amino acids long. The CDR3 sequence is CASSYRKDRGGTEAFF. In nucleotides, the CDR3 is TGTGCCAGCAGTTACCGAAAGGACAGGGGAGGAACTGAAGCTTTCTTT.

This clonotype has more than one count but fewer than ten. This CDR3 is CASSYTTGALAYGYTF. The CDR3 DNA reads as TGTGCCAGCAGCTACACAACAGGGGCACTAGCCTATGGCTACACCTTC. The chain recombines TRBV7-2 with TRBJ1-2; 7 bases align to TRBD1. This CDR3 comprises 16 residues. CDR1 is SGHTA, CDR2 FQGNSA, per germline. With 4 bases clipped from V and 4 bases from J, the junction kept 12 bases outside the gene matches.

This clonotype showed up many times. This chain connects TRBV7-6 to TRBJ1-1, with TRBD1 matching 9 bases. Unmatched junction bases numbered 6, after V lost 1 base and J lost 6 bases. The CDR3 length is 15 residues. The germline V gene encodes CDR1 SGHVS and CDR2 FNYEAQ. The CDR3 protein is CASSLEGTGPSEAFF. CDR3 sequence (DNA): TGTGCCAGCAGCTTAGAGGGGACAGGGCCCTCTGAAGCTTTCTTT.

Ten or more counts support this clonotype. V usage is TRBV2 and J usage is TRBJ1-5; D call uncertain. Germline V gives CDR1 SNHLY, CDR2 FYNNEI. The CDR3 is made up of 12 amino acids. V was trimmed by 7 bases and J by 4 bases, leaving 8 bases between them. CDR3 loop: CASNDGNQPQHF. In nucleotides, the CDR3 is TGTGCCAGCAATGACGGGAATCAGCCCCAGCATTTT. Full variable domain (missing parts from reference TRBV2 and TRBJ1-5): EPEVTQTPSHQVTQMGQEVILRCVPISNHLYFYWYRQILGQKVEFLVSFYNNEISEKSEIFDDQFSVERPDGSNFTLKIRSTKLEDSAMYFCASNDGNQPQHFGDGTRLSIL.

V and J are TRBV6-5 and TRBJ2-7; either TRBD1 or TRBD2 may fit D (5 bases each). The CDR3 covers 17 residues. The V end lost 2 bases, the J end lost 0 bases, and 17 bases lay between the germline ends. Germline V gene lookup returns CDR1 MNHEY and CDR2 SVGAGI. The CDR3 spells CASSYGGRKRSSYEQYF. In DNA form, the CDR3 reads TGTGCCAGCAGTTACGGGGGTCGGAAGCGATCCTCCTACGAGCAGTACTTC.